The clone carrying this T cell receptor (beta chain) was detected many times. The antigen is undetermined. There are 14 residues in the CDR3. Trimming took 6 bases from V and 2 from J, leaving 13 bases between them. Germline-derived CDR1 and CDR2 are GTSNPN and SVGIG (reference sequence). These data originate in a study of regulatory T cells in long-lasting Graves disease. Study-wide results and caveats: A greater number of public clonotypes (approximately 2,500) was shared by persistent patients than by new patients (over 900).

Relying on iRepertoire HTBI primers and Arm-PCR of CDR3 regions, the team built TCR beta libraries. TCRdb used MiXCR to reprocess the multiplex PCR reads, holding one entry per CDR3 protein. The sample contains about 450,000 distinct CDR3 sequences, 14% of which appear only once. As for time point: newly diagnosed GD, antithyroid drugs for less than 3 months. PBMCs provided the RNA from which the TCR library was made. The sample was also linked to a second study, of T cells in Graves' hyperthyroidism and ophthalmopathy. As that report states: When ophthalmopathy did not progress within 18 months, Graves' hyperthyroidism was considered stable.

This TCR came from a woman in her 50s with Graves disease. Sequences were derived from peripheral blood mononuclear cells (PBMCs), sampled at new diagnosis, from a patient treated with antithyroid drugs. V is TRBV30 and J is TRBJ2-2, with D possibly being TRBD2 (5 bases). CDR3 in DNA: TGTGCCTGTCCAAACGGGGTTAACACCGGGGAGCTGTTTTTT. Protein: CACPNGVNTGELFF.